A selection of T cell receptor beta chains follows, all from one sample in a study of T cells after yellow fever vaccination. Each CDR3 protein gets one entry after TCRdb re-called the 5' RACE reads with MiXCR. The table has around 340,000 distinct CDR3 sequences, approximately 9% seen once. The starting material was PBMCs, obtained on the day of the first yellow fever vaccination. The origin of the receptors is a man between 18 and 29 years old who received the YFV17D yellow fever vaccine. CDR3s include the opening cysteine and the closing phenylalanine or tryptophan. Each record gives: D gene, clone size, V gene, J gene, CDR3 DNA, CDR3 protein. A D gene is named only where the DNA matches it firmly. The size entry is marked missing in some rows and otherwise reads once, few, many or a size class.

TRBD2,NA,TRBV5-1,TRBJ2-7,TGCGCCAGCAGCTTGTTAGCCGCGGGGGGGGACGAGCAGTACTTC,CASSLLAAGGDEQYF
NA,few,TRBV7-2,TRBJ2-7,TGTGCCAGCACCGACACGACTGGGGTTCGGGACGAGCAGTACTTC,CASTDTTGVRDEQYF
NA,few,TRBV3-1,TRBJ1-1,TGTGCCAGCAGCCATGGCGACCGCGTAGCTTTCTTT,CASSHGDRVAFF
TRBD1,few,TRBV6-2/TRBV6-3,TRBJ2-6,TGTGCCAGCAGAAGGACAGGGAACTCTGGGGCCAACGTCCTGACTTTC,CASRRTGNSGANVLTF
TRBD1,few,TRBV7-6,TRBJ1-4,TGTGCCAGCAGCCCCTTCCCCGGGACAGGGGTTGAAAAACTGTTTTTT,CASSPFPGTGVEKLFF
NA,NA,TRBV7-2,TRBJ2-5,TGTGCCAGCAGCTTTGCTAGGGGCCAAGAGACCCAGTACTTC,CASSFARGQETQYF
NA,NA,TRBV5-1,TRBJ2-6,TGCGCCAGCAGCCCGCAACCTGGGGCCAACGTCCTGACTTTC,CASSPQPGANVLTF
NA,many,TRBV12-3/TRBV12-4,TRBJ2-5,TGTGCCAGCAGTTTAGCGCGGCAGGGGCGTAAAGAGACCCAGTACTTC,CASSLARQGRKETQYF
NA,few,TRBV4-1,TRBJ2-5,TGCGCCAGCAGCCAAGGGGGGCCGGAGGAGGGAGAGACCCAGTACTTC,CASSQGGPEEGETQYF
NA,few,TRBV27,TRBJ2-3,TGTGCCAGCAGGACCCTTAGTCTAGTCGAGCCAGATACGCAGTATTTT,CASRTLSLVEPDTQYF
NA,few,TRBV29-1,TRBJ2-3,TGCAGCGTTGAGGTCAGGAGGGCAGATACGCAGTATTTT,CSVEVRRADTQYF
NA,many,TRBV7-2,TRBJ1-6,TGTGCCAGCAGCCCCCGACGTACTGGTTCACCCCTCCACTTT,CASSPRRTGSPLHF
NA,many,TRBV5-1,TRBJ1-1,TGCGCCAGCAGCTTGAGAGGCCCTGAAGCTTTCTTT,CASSLRGPEAFF
NA,few,TRBV12-3/TRBV12-4,TRBJ1-5,TGTGCCAGCACCCTGGGACGGCCGAACAATCAGCCCCAGCATTTT,CASTLGRPNNQPQHF
NA,NA,TRBV4-3,TRBJ1-2,TGCGCCAGCAGCCAAGAAGGGGCAGGGGGCTACACCTTC,CASSQEGAGGYTF
TRBD2,many,TRBV10-2,TRBJ2-2,TGCGCCATACTTCCTACGGGGGGGAGCACCGGGGAGCTGTTTTTT,CAILPTGGSTGELFF
TRBD1,many,TRBV12-3/TRBV12-4,TRBJ1-6,TGTGCCAGCAGTTGGGGACAGTCAAATTCACCCCTCCACTTT,CASSWGQSNSPLHF
TRBD1,NA,TRBV6-1,TRBJ2-1,TGTGCCAGCAGGCAACATGGACAGGGGTACAATGAGCAGTTCTTC,CASRQHGQGYNEQFF
NA,few,TRBV7-2,TRBJ1-2,TGTGCCAGCAGCTTAACGAGGGAACCCTATGGCTACACCTTC,CASSLTREPYGYTF
TRBD1,NA,TRBV19,TRBJ2-2,TGTGCCAGTAGGGGGGACAGGGGCACCGGGGAGCTGTTTTTT,CASRGDRGTGELFF
TRBD1,many,TRBV16,TRBJ1-1,TGTGCCAGCAGCCGGCAGGGGGCCGACACTGAAGCTTTCTTT,CASSRQGADTEAFF
NA,NA,TRBV5-1,TRBJ2-3,TGCGCCAGCAGCTTGTCATCTAGCGGCACAGATACGCAGTATTTT,CASSLSSSGTDTQYF
NA,few,TRBV10-3,TRBJ2-7,TGTGCCATCCGGCCGGGGACCAGCTCCTACGAGCAGTACTTC,CAIRPGTSSYEQYF
TRBD2,few,TRBV11-2,TRBJ2-3,TGTGCCAGCAGCTTTTTGGTGGGGGGGGGAACAGATACGCAGTATTTT,CASSFLVGGGTDTQYF
NA,many,TRBV12-3/TRBV12-4,TRBJ2-7,TGTGCCAGCAGTTTAGCAGGGCCCTACGAGCAGTACTTC,CASSLAGPYEQYF
NA,NA,TRBV27,TRBJ2-7,TGTGCCAGCAGTTTCTACAGGGATCGGGGGGAGCAGTACTTC,CASSFYRDRGEQYF